These 17 T cell receptor beta chains were sequenced from one sample in a study of T-cell reconstitution after alpha-beta-depleted transplantation in children. Researchers prepared the TCRbeta library using unique molecular identifiers, the study reports. TCRdb reanalysed the PCR reads using MiXCR and keeps one entry per CDR3 protein. The table records about 580,000 distinct CDR3 sequences, under 25% of them present only once. Material: PBMCs, mostly from graft donor cells, obtained 360 days after TCRalphabeta/CD19-depleted stem cell transplant. All receptors derive from a boy younger than two who had a stem cell transplant for acute myeloid leukemia, so the T cells may come from the graft donor.

This clonotype has only a few counts. The J gene is TRBJ2-7, the V gene TRBV29-1; 10 nucleotides agree with TRBD2. The CDR3 has 14 amino acids. Looked up from germline, CDR1 is SQVTM and CDR2 is ANQGSEA. V shed 4 bases, J shed 2 bases, and the junction held 5 bases outside the gene matches. The CDR3 sequence: CSVVLAGPPYEQYV. The DNA for the CDR3 is TGCAGCGTTGTACTAGCGGGGCCGCCCTACGAGCAGTACGTC.

This clonotype was observed many times. J is TRBJ1-6 and V is TRBV12-3 or TRBV12-4, with 7 positions matching TRBD1. The J segment lost 8 bases and the V segment lost 5 bases, leaving 6 bases of the junction unmatched. This CDR3 comprises 14 residues. CDR3 region: CASSRQGTYSPLHF. CDR3 nucleotides: TGTGCCAGCAGTAGACAGGGAACCTATTCACCCCTCCACTTT.

This clonotype appeared a few times. The chain employs TRBV20-1 and TRBJ2-1, with unresolved D. Trimming took off 0 bases at V and 0 bases at J, with 15 bases between the two ends. From germline, CDR1 is DFQATT and CDR2 SNEGSKA (reference sequence). This CDR3 region has 17 residues. CDR3 region: CSARDDGRWGSYNEQFF. DNA of the CDR3: TGCAGTGCTAGAGATGACGGACGGTGGGGCTCCTACAATGAGCAGTTCTTC.

V and J are TRBV6-1 and TRBJ2-7; 8 bases are shared with TRBD1. The germline V gene has CDR1 MNHNS and CDR2 SASEGT. The CDR3 has 15 residues. J gave up 2 bases and V 5 bases, and 8 bases lay outside the gene matches. CDR3 sequence: CASSKPRGLTYEQYF. The CDR3 nucleotides are TGTGCCAGCAGTAAACCCAGGGGGCTAACCTACGAGCAGTACTTC.

The chain is built from TRBV12-3 or TRBV12-4 and TRBJ2-5; 7 bases line up with TRBD1. With V trimmed by 5 bases and J by 7 bases, 10 bases remained unmatched. The CDR3 is 14 residues long. The CDR3 DNA reads TGTGCCAGCAGTCAAGGGGGCGAAACTGGGACCCAGTACTTC. It codes for CASSQGGETGTQYF.

This clonotype was observed a handful of times. This sequence joins TRBV12-3 or TRBV12-4 and TRBJ2-1, with D perhaps matching TRBD2 (6 bases). Between the trimmed V and J ends, which lost 4 bases and 4 bases, there was a span of 14 bases. This CDR3 has 15 residues. CDR3 protein: CASSSPPGLYNEQFF. Here the CDR3 DNA reads TGTGCCAGCAGTTCCCCACCGGGACTGTACAATGAGCAGTTCTTC.

The J gene is TRBJ2-4, the V gene TRBV21-1; the table's D call, TRBD1, was not checked against the DNA. TRBV21-1 is given as a pseudogene. The CDR3 runs 18 residues. CDR3 sequence: CASSIRQASVLAKNIQYF. The CDR3, as DNA: TGTGCCAGCAGCATTCGACAGGCTTCGGTGTTAGCCAAAAACATTCAGTACTTC.

CDR3 loop: CASSPLGAGYYEQYF. Here the CDR3 DNA reads TGTGCCAGCTCACCATTGGGGGCAGGGTACTACGAGCAGTACTTC. The chain joins TRBV18 to TRBJ2-7; a weak D match, TRBD1 (6 bases). CDR1 is KGHSH and CDR2 is LQKENI in the germline V gene. V gave up 2 bases and J gave up 3 bases, with 14 bases separating them. The CDR3 extends over 15 amino acids.

This clonotype has a handful of counts. The chain combines TRBV10-3 with TRBJ2-2; D remains unclear. Trimming removed 7 bases at V and 6 bases at J, with 18 bases between. CDR3 length: 15 residues. In germline, CDR1 is ENHRY, CDR2 SYGVKD. This CDR3 is CAIKGLGWMAGELFF. The CDR3, as DNA: TGTGCCATCAAAGGCCTAGGATGGATGGCCGGGGAGCTGTTTTTT.

Concerning this clonotype: A much larger clone differs by one base, so this may be a read error. The chain carries TRBV12-3 or TRBV12-4 and TRBJ2-1; 12 bases agree with TRBD2. This CDR3 spans 16 amino acids. The CDR3 coding sequence is TGTGCCAGCAGTTTACACCTAGCGGGGGGGCACAATGAGCAGTCCTTC. It codes for CASSLHLAGGHNEQSF.

The V call is TRBV2, the J call TRBJ2-1; D remains ambiguous. The CDR3 totals 19 residues. The V end lost 6 bases, the J end lost 0 bases, and 24 bases lay between the germline ends. Germline CDR1 is SNHLY and CDR2 is FYNNEI. This CDR3 is CASRAYPSENISSYNEQFF. CDR3 DNA: TGTGCCAGCAGAGCTTACCCGAGCGAAAACATTAGCTCCTACAATGAGCAGTTCTTC.

In its sample, this clonotype was seen a few times. The rearrangement uses TRBV27 and TRBJ2-6, with unresolved D. Germline CDR1 MNHEY, CDR2 SMNVEV (reference sequence). The CDR3 has 19 residues. V was pared by 4 bases and J by 2 bases, with 21 bases between. DNA for the CDR3: TGTGCCAGCAGTTCCTACCAGGATTTTACGGAGACTGGGGCCAACGTCCTGACTTTC. It is translated as CASSSYQDFTETGANVLTF.

The V gene is TRBV5-1, the J gene TRBJ2-7, with D hard to call. This CDR3 region has 15 residues. V was pared by 1 base and J by 4 bases, with 15 bases between. CDR1 and CDR2 (germline): SGHRS, YFSETQ. This chain's CDR3 is CASSLIQAPKYEQYV. Written as DNA, the CDR3 is TGCGCCAGCAGCTTGATTCAGGCACCGAAGTACGAGCAGTACGTC.

In its sample, this clonotype was seen many times. The rearrangement links TRBV29-1 to TRBJ2-1; D is unresolved. The V and J ends lost 4 bases and 3 bases respectively, with 13 bases between them. CDR3 length equals 14 residues. The germline CDR1 and CDR2 sequences are SQVTM and ANQGSEA. CDR3 in amino acids: CSVGNWPIYNEQFF. The CDR3 coding sequence is TGCAGCGTTGGTAACTGGCCGATCTACAATGAGCAGTTCTTC.

This rearrangement joins TRBV20-1 to TRBJ2-7, with D perhaps TRBD1 (5 bases). The V end was cut by 6 bases, the J end by 0 bases, with 18 bases between. CDR3 length: 15 amino acids. Germline loops: CDR1 DFQATT, CDR2 SNEGSKA (reference sequence). Here the CDR3 reads CSATPLGVGSYEQYF. The CDR3 DNA reads as TGCAGTGCCACCCCCTTAGGGGTCGGCTCCTACGAGCAGTACTTC.

The chain has TRBV27 and TRBJ2-5, with D possibly being TRBD1 or TRBD2 (6 bases each). Germline loops: CDR1 MNHEY, CDR2 SMNVEV (reference sequence). Trimming removed 10 bases at V and 5 bases at J, with 23 bases between. This CDR3 comprises 15 residues. CDR3 protein: CATTVNGGPGETQYF. The CDR3 DNA is TGTGCCACCACAGTAAACGGGGGCCCAGGGGAGACCCAGTACTTC.

This clonotype was recorded a few times. The V gene is TRBV11-2, the J gene TRBJ2-1, with 8 bases matching TRBD1. J lost 5 bases, V lost 8 bases, and 11 bases had no gene match. The CDR3 is 15 residues long. Per germline, CDR1 SGHAT and CDR2 FQNNGV. CDR3 bases: TGTGCCAGCTGTTCCGAGACAGGGGATAACAATGAGCAGTTCTTC. Residues: CASCSETGDNNEQFF.